Shown below are 28 T cell receptor beta chains from a single sample sequenced in a study of T cell changes during pregnancy in multiple sclerosis. Profiled with immunoSEQ multiplex PCR; TCRdb holds only in-frame clones, not every one. Of 70,000 to 100,000 clones detected, around 90% appear once; the ten largest clones hold over 1.5%. Sequences were derived from peripheral blood, sampled in the first trimester of pregnancy. The receptors were gathered from a female donor with multiple sclerosis, enrolled in a pregnancy study.

This rearrangement joins TRBV4-1 to TRBJ2-7; TRBD2 matches at 7 bases. The CDR3 spans 15 residues. J lost 3 bases, V lost 0 bases, and 5 bases had no gene match. Per the germline V gene, CDR1 is MGHRA and CDR2 is YSYEKL. DNA of the CDR3: TGCGCCAGCAGCCAAGAATGGGGAGGGCTCTACGAGCAGTACTTC. As protein: CASSQEWGGLYEQYF.

The chain carries TRBV2 and TRBJ2-1; TRBD2 aligns across 10 bases. Germline trimming cut 0 bases from V and 8 bases from J; bases unmatched to any gene: 4. CDR1 and CDR2 from the germline V gene are SNHLY and FYNNEI. The CDR3 is 15 residues long. CDR3 residues: CASSEAGLADHEQFF. The CDR3 DNA reads TGTGCCAGCAGTGAAGCCGGACTAGCGGACCATGAGCAGTTCTTC.

This clone was seen more than once but under ten times. J is TRBJ2-7 and V is TRBV5-1; 11 bases map to TRBD1. V lost 0 bases and J lost 4; bases outside the gene matches: 3. Germline V gene data show CDR1 as SGHRS and CDR2 as YFSETQ. CDR3 length: 15 amino acids. Here the CDR3 reads CASSLVGTGGYEQYF. In DNA form, the CDR3 reads TGCGCCAGCAGCTTGGTAGGGACAGGGGGGTACGAGCAGTACTTC.

The chain has TRBV19 and TRBJ1-1, with 11 positions matching TRBD1. Per the germline V gene, CDR1 is LNHDA and CDR2 is SQIVND (reference sequence). CDR3 length equals 14 residues. Losses at the gene ends were 7 bases for V and 5 bases for J; bases not matched to a gene: 6. The CDR3 DNA sequence: TGTGCCAGTATTTGGGGACAGGGGGTGACTGAAGCTTTCTTT. Residues: CASIWGQGVTEAFF.

This clone was detected only a few times. V usage is TRBV7-6 and J usage is TRBJ1-5; D is unclear. This CDR3 comprises 15 residues. V lost 1 base and J 0 bases, leaving 7 bases between the germline ends. CDR1 is SGHVS, CDR2 FNYEAQ, per germline. CDR3 in DNA: TGTGCCAGCAGCTTAGAGGCGGGTAGCAATCAGCCCCAGCATTTT. This codes for CASSLEAGSNQPQHF. The whole variable domain, remainder taken from reference TRBV7-6 and TRBJ1-5, is GAGVSQSPRYKVTKRGQDVALRCDPISGHVSLYWYRQALGQGPEFLTYFNYEAQQDKSGLPNDRFSAERPEGSISTLTIQRTEQRDSAMYRCASSLEAGSNQPQHFGDGTRLSIL.

The chain joins TRBV28 to TRBJ1-1, with D possibly being TRBD1 (5 bases). Germline CDR1 is MDHEN and CDR2 is SYDVKM. There are 18 residues in the CDR3. V was shortened by 0 bases and J by 4 bases, with 21 bases between the two germline ends. CDR3 sequence (DNA): TGTGCCAGCAGTTTATGGGTTTCGGGGGATCGGTTGGGCACTGAAGCTTTCTTT. Its translation is CASSLWVSGDRLGTEAFF.

The rearrangement joins TRBV28 to TRBJ2-5; D might be TRBD2 (6 bases). This CDR3 spans 14 amino acids. The V gene's germline CDR1 is MDHEN and CDR2 SYDVKM. The germline V and J ends were trimmed by 6 bases and 7 bases, with 18 bases remaining between them. The DNA of the CDR3 is TGTGCCAGCAGCCATGACCGGGGGATAGGGACCCAGTACTTC. It translates to CASSHDRGIGTQYF.

This clone was counted a single time. The chain links TRBV28 to TRBJ2-7; a weak D match, TRBD2 (5 bases). The length of the CDR3 is 15 residues. CDR1 is MDHEN, CDR2 SYDVKM, per germline. V lost 1 base, J lost 0 bases, and 10 bases lay in between. The CDR3 sequence is CASSLYTGSSYEQYF. CDR3 in DNA: TGTGCCAGCAGTTTATATACGGGGAGCTCCTACGAGCAGTACTTC.

The chain is built from TRBV27 and TRBJ1-2; D is ambiguous. The germline V and J ends were trimmed by 7 bases and 6 bases, with 9 bases remaining between them. CDR3 size: 11 residues. CDR1 is MNHEY, CDR2 SMNVEV, per germline (reference sequence). The chain's CDR3 is CASKNGHGYTF. CDR3 nucleotide sequence: TGTGCCAGCAAGAACGGTCATGGCTACACCTTC.

CDR3 loop: CSVPRDRPLSYGYTF. In DNA form, the CDR3 reads TGCAGCGTTCCACGGGACAGGCCTCTCTCATATGGCTACACCTTC. This rearrangement joins TRBV29-1 to TRBJ1-2, with TRBD1 identical over 8 bases. CDR1 and CDR2 (germline): SQVTM, ANQGSEA. V was pared by 5 bases and J by 5 bases, with 13 bases of the junction left unmatched. The CDR3 has 15 residues.

CDR3 DNA: TGTGCCAGCAGCCACTACAATGAGCAGTTCTTC. As protein: CASSHYNEQFF. The genes are TRBV7-6 and TRBJ2-1; D ambiguous. V lost 5 bases and J 3 bases, leaving 2 bases between the germline ends. This CDR3 has 11 residues. Per the germline V gene, CDR1 is SGHVS and CDR2 is FNYEAQ.

This sequence joins TRBV5-4 and TRBJ1-3; TRBD1 might be the D (5 bases). Germline loops: CDR1 SGHNT, CDR2 YYREEE (reference sequence). Deletions cut 2 bases from V and 4 bases from J, with 10 bases between. The CDR3 is 14 residues long. The CDR3: CASSFWGGGNTIYF. The CDR3 DNA reads as TGTGCCAGCAGCTTTTGGGGCGGCGGAAACACCATATATTTT.

The V call is TRBV5-1, the J call TRBJ2-3; D gene unclear. Germline lookup yields CDR1 SGHRS and CDR2 YFSETQ. This CDR3 has 12 residues. V lost 3 bases and J lost 7, with 9 bases in between. The CDR3 is CASSSGGNTQYF. The CDR3 DNA sequence: TGCGCCAGCAGCTCGGGTGGAAATACGCAGTATTTT.

J is TRBJ1-3 and V is TRBV9, with TRBD1 matching 10 bases. The CDR3 sequence is 17 residues long. Germline V gene sequence: CDR1 SGDLS, CDR2 YYNGEE. V lost 0 bases, J lost 4 bases, and 7 bases stayed unmatched. CDR3: CASSVAGQGVAGNTIYF. The DNA of the CDR3 is TGTGCCAGCAGCGTAGCTGGACAGGGGGTAGCCGGAAACACCATATATTTT.

Only one count was recorded for this clone. V and J are TRBV15 and TRBJ1-5; 9 bases are shared with TRBD1. This CDR3 spans 15 amino acids. The germline V gene has CDR1 LNHNV and CDR2 YYDKDF (reference sequence). Trimming at V came to 4 bases and at J to 6 bases, leaving 7 bases not matched to a gene. CDR3 DNA: TGTGCCACCAGCAACCGGGACAGGGTGGGTCAGCCCCAGCATTTT. It yields the protein CATSNRDRVGQPQHF.

This chain's CDR3 is CASSLVPRSSYNEQFF. DNA of the CDR3: TGTGCCAGCAGCTTGGTCCCTCGGAGCTCCTACAATGAGCAGTTCTTC. V is TRBV7-2 and J is TRBJ2-1; no reliable D call. CDR3 size: 16 residues. Germline CDR1 is SGHTA and CDR2 is FQGNSA. V lost 3 bases, J lost 0 bases, and 12 bases lay in between.

The rearrangement links TRBV10-3 to TRBJ1-1, with D maybe TRBD1 (5 bases). The CDR3 consists of 15 residues. Germline V gene lookup returns CDR1 ENHRY and CDR2 SYGVKD. V shed 3 bases and J shed 6 bases, with 17 bases lying between them. For the CDR3, the DNA is TGTGCCATCAGTGAAGAGGCAGGGTTCATCGCTGAAGCTTTCTTT. Protein product: CAISEEAGFIAEAFF.

J is TRBJ2-7 and V is TRBV10-3, with 8 positions matching TRBD1. There are 15 residues in the CDR3. The germline CDR1 and CDR2 sequences are ENHRY and SYGVKD. V lost 2 bases and J lost 6; bases outside the gene matches: 9. DNA of the CDR3: TGTGCCATCAGTGAGACGACAGGGGTATCGCCCGAGCAGTACTTC. Its translation is CAISETTGVSPEQYF.

V gene TRBV7-8 combines with J gene TRBJ2-7, with 11 bases that match TRBD1. Germline trimming cut 3 bases from V and 2 bases from J; bases unmatched to any gene: 0. The germline gives CDR1 SGHVS, CDR2 FQNEAQ. CDR3 length equals 14 residues. The CDR3 DNA reads TGTGCCAGCAGCTTGGGACAGGGGGCCTACGAGCAGTACTTC. It translates to CASSLGQGAYEQYF.

The chain has TRBV18 and TRBJ1-4; 9 bases match TRBD1. Germline V lookup: CDR1 KGHSH, CDR2 LQKENI. The J segment lost 3 bases and the V segment lost 1 base, leaving 12 bases of the junction unmatched. The CDR3 is 19 amino acids. The CDR3 is CASSPLGQGSSTSNEKLFF. CDR3 bases: TGTGCCAGCTCACCACTCGGACAGGGGTCCTCAACATCTAATGAAAAACTGTTTTTT. The variable domain in full, with the rest retrieved from reference TRBV18 and TRBJ1-4, is NAGVMQNPRHLVRRRGQEARLRCSPMKGHSHVYWYRQLPEEGLKFMVYLQKENIIDESGMPKERFSAEFPKEGPSILRIQQVVRGDSAAYFCASSPLGQGSSTSNEKLFFGSGTQLSVL.

The genes are TRBV27 and TRBJ2-2, with a possible D match to TRBD2 (5 bases). V lost 4 bases and J 4 bases, leaving 22 bases between the germline ends. The CDR3 sequence is 18 residues long. The germline V gene has CDR1 MNHEY and CDR2 SMNVEV (reference sequence). DNA of the CDR3: TGTGCCAGCAGTTCCGCCTTCGGGAAGGCGAGAAGCACCGGGGAGCTGTTTTTT. Translation gives CASSSAFGKARSTGELFF.

The rearrangement uses TRBV27 and TRBJ1-1; 10 nucleotides match TRBD1. V was pared by 6 bases and J by 5 bases, with 6 bases of the junction left unmatched. There are 14 residues in the CDR3. Germline CDR1 and CDR2: MNHEY and SMNVEV (reference sequence). CDR3 coding DNA: TGTGCCAGCAGCATGGGGACAGGGGTGACTGAAGCTTTCTTT. Protein sequence: CASSMGTGVTEAFF.

This clone has just one count. The V gene is TRBV5-1, the J gene TRBJ2-2, with 10 nucleotides matching TRBD1. V shed 4 bases, J shed 4 bases, and the junction held 7 bases outside the gene matches. The CDR3 spans 16 residues. Looked up from germline, CDR1 is SGHRS and CDR2 is YFSETQ. The DNA of the CDR3 is TGCGCCAGCAGCAACCCGACAGGGGGCGGCACCGGGGAGCTGTTTTTT. Its translation is CASSNPTGGGTGELFF. Full variable domain (remainder filled in from reference TRBV5-1 and TRBJ2-2): KAGVTQTPRYLIKTRGQQVTLSCSPISGHRSVSWYQQTPGQGLQFLFEYFSETQRNKGNFPGRFSGRQFSNSRSEMNVSTLELGDSALYLCASSNPTGGGTGELFFGEGSRLTVL.

The genes are TRBV19 and TRBJ1-5; 8 bases match TRBD1. There are 16 residues in the CDR3. Germline CDR1 and CDR2: LNHDA and SQIVND (reference sequence). Trimming cost V 1 base and J 3 bases; bases outside gene matches: 5. DNA for the CDR3: TGTGCCAGTAGTATAGTCCTGACAGGGGCCAATCAGCCCCAGCATTTT. Protein product: CASSIVLTGANQPQHF.

The V and J genes are TRBV19 and TRBJ1-1, with D hard to call. Germline V lookup: CDR1 LNHDA, CDR2 SQIVND (reference sequence). The CDR3 spans 14 residues. The V gene lost 4 bases and the J gene lost 7 bases, with 16 bases spanning the gap. DNA of the CDR3: TGTGCCAGTAGTACCGTTCAGGAAACTCTTGAAGCTTTCTTT. Its protein is CASSTVQETLEAFF.

The chain links TRBV28 to TRBJ2-7; 9 bases map to TRBD1. The CDR3 length is 14 residues. The V and J ends lost 5 bases and 6 bases, in that order; junction bases with no gene match: 8. Germline values: CDR1 MDHEN, CDR2 SYDVKM. In DNA form, the CDR3 reads TGTGCCAGCAGTGTCCCCGGGACAGGGCCCGAGCAGTACTTC. Encoded protein: CASSVPGTGPEQYF.

This clone was seen once. The gene calls are TRBV6-1 and TRBJ2-2; D is unclear. Per the germline V gene, CDR1 is MNHNS and CDR2 is SASEGT. The length of the CDR3 is 13 residues. Between the trimmed V and J ends, which lost 8 bases and 2 bases, there was a span of 9 bases. The CDR3 nucleotides read TGTGCCAGCTTGCGCCATAACACCGGGGAGCTGTTTTTT. As protein: CASLRHNTGELFF.

The chain employs TRBV4-1 and TRBJ1-1, with D possibly matching TRBD1 (6 bases). V lost 2 bases and J 0 bases, leaving 13 bases between the germline ends. This CDR3 has 16 amino acids. Germline V gives CDR1 MGHRA, CDR2 YSYEKL. This CDR3 reads CASSQYTTGMNTEAFF. In DNA form, the CDR3 reads TGCGCCAGCAGCCAATATACGACAGGCATGAACACTGAAGCTTTCTTT.